The following is a T cell receptor (beta chain) sequence with its context. The antigen is unknown. These data belong to a study of T cells in localized non-small cell lung cancer. TCRdb's table, derived via immunoSEQ multiplex PCR, lists solely in-frame clones and lacks some. The table includes around 70,000 clones, approximately 88% detected once. General study findings and limits: A median about 62 of the top 100 tumor clones appeared in adjacent lung.

The CDR3 length is 14 residues. Between the trimmed V and J ends, which lost 7 bases and 0 bases, there was a span of 14 bases. The germline CDR1 and CDR2 sequences are SGHRS and YFSETQ. The specimen comprised peripheral blood, sampled before any cancer treatment. The receptor was derived from a female donor over 55 with stage I lung adenocarcinoma. This rearrangement joins TRBV5-1 to TRBJ2-7, with TRBD2 as a possible D gene (6 bases). CDR3 amino acids: CASGVAVHSYEQYF. In nucleotides, the CDR3 is TGCGCCAGCGGAGTAGCGGTCCACTCCTACGAGCAGTACTTC.